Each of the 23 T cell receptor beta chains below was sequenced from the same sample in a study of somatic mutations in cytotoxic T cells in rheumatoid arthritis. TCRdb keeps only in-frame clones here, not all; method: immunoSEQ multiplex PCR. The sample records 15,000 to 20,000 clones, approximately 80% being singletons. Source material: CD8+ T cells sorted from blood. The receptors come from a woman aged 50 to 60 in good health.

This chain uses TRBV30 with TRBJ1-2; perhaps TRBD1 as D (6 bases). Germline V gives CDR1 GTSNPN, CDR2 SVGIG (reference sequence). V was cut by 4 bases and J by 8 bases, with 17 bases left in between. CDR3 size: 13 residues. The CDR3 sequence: CAWTTGKLKGYTF. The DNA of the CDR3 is TGTGCCTGGACCACAGGGAAGCTAAAGGGCTACACCTTC.

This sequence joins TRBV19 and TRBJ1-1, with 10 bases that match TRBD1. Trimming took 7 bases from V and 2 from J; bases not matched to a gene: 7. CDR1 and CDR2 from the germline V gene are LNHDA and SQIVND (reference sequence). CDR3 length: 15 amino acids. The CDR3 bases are TGTGCCAGTACAGAGGACAGGGGGATTAACACTGAAGCTTTCTTT. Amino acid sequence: CASTEDRGINTEAFF.

The CDR3 sequence: CSVEDDRYNYGYTF. The CDR3, as DNA: TGCAGCGTTGAAGATGACAGGTATAACTATGGCTACACCTTC. The V gene is TRBV29-1, the J gene TRBJ1-2; maybe TRBD1 (6 bases). The CDR3 runs 14 residues. CDR1 is SQVTM, CDR2 ANQGSEA, per germline. V shed 0 bases and J shed 1 base, with 9 bases lying between them.

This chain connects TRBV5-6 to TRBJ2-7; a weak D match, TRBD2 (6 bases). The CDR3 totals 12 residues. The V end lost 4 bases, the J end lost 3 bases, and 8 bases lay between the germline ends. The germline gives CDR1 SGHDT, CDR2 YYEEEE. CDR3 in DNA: TGTGCCAGCAGCCGGGAGAACTACGAGCAGTACTTC. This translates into CASSRENYEQYF.

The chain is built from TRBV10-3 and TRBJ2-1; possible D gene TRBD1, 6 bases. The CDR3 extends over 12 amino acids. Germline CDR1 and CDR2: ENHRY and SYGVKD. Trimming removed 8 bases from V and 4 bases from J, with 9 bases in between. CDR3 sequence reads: CAIRDTYNEQFF. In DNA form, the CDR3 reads TGTGCCATCCGGGACACATACAATGAGCAGTTCTTC.

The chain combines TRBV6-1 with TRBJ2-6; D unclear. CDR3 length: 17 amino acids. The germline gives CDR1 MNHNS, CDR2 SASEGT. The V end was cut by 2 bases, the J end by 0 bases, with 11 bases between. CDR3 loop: CASSESELISGANVLTF. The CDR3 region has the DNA TGTGCCAGCAGTGAAAGCGAGCTGATCTCTGGGGCCAACGTCCTGACTTTC.

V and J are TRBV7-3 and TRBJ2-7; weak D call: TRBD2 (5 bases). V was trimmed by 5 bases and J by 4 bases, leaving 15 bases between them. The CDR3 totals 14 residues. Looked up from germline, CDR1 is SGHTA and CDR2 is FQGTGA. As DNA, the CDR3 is TGTGCCAGCAGCCCCCCCCTGGGCGGGTACGAGCAGTACTTC. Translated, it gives CASSPPLGGYEQYF.

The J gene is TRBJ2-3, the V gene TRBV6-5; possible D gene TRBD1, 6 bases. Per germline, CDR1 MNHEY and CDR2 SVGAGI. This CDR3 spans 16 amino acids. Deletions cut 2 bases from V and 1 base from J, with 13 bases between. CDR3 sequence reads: CASSYQQGPGTDTQYF. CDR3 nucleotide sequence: TGTGCCAGCAGTTACCAGCAGGGGCCGGGCACAGATACGCAGTATTTT.

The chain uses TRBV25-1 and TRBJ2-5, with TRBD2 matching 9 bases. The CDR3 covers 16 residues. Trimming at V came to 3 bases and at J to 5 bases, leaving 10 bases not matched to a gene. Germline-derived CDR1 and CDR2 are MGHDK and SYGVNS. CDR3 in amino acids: CASSDLAGEGVETQYF. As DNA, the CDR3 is TGTGCCAGCAGTGACTTAGCGGGAGAGGGAGTTGAGACCCAGTACTTC. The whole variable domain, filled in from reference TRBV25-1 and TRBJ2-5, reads EADIYQTPRYLVIGTGKKITLECSQTMGHDKMYWYQQDPGMELHLIHYSYGVNSTEKGDLSSESTVSRIRTEHFPLTLESARPSHTSQYLCASSDLAGEGVETQYFGPGTRLLVL.

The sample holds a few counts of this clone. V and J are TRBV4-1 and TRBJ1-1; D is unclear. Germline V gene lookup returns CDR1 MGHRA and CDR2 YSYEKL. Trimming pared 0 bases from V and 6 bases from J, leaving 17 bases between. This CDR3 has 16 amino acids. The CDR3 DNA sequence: TGCGCCAGCAGCCAAGATCTAGGGAGGGTGCGCTCTGAAGCTTTCTTT. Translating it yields CASSQDLGRVRSEAFF.

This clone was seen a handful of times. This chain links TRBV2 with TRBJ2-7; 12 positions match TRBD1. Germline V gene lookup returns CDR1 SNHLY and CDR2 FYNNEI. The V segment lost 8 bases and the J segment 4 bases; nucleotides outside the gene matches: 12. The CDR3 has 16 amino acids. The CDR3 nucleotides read TGTGCCAGCGCCCTGGCTGGGACAGGGGGCTCGTACGAGCAGTACTTC. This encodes CASALAGTGGSYEQYF.

CDR3 sequence reads: CASSLESMEQYF. CDR3 DNA: TGTGCCAGCAGCTTAGAGTCAATGGAGCAGTACTTC. The genes are TRBV7-9 and TRBJ2-7; D uncertain. This CDR3 has 12 residues. The V and J ends lost 1 base and 7 bases respectively, with 8 bases between them. CDR1 SEHNR and CDR2 FQNEAQ come from the germline V gene (reference sequence).

The CDR3 is CASRPDRTYEQYF. The CDR3, as DNA: TGTGCCAGCAGACCCGACAGAACCTACGAGCAGTACTTC. The V call is TRBV7-8, the J call TRBJ2-5; maybe TRBD1 (5 bases). The better agreement between TRBJ2-7 and the DNA end casts doubt on the J call. The CDR3 is 13 residues long. CDR1 SGHVS and CDR2 FQNEAQ come from the germline V gene.

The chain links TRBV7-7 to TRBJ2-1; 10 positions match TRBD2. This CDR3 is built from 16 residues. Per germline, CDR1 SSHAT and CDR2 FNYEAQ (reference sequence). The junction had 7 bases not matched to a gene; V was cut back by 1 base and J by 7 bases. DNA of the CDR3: TGTGCCAGCAGCTTAGAGCCTAGCGGGAGAAAAAATGAGCAGTTCTTC. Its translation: CASSLEPSGRKNEQFF.

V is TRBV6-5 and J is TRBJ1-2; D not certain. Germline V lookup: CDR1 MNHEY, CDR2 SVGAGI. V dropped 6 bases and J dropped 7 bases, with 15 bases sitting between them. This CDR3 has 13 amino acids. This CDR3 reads CASSYNGLGGYTF. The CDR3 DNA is TGTGCCAGCAGCTACAATGGGTTAGGTGGCTACACCTTC.

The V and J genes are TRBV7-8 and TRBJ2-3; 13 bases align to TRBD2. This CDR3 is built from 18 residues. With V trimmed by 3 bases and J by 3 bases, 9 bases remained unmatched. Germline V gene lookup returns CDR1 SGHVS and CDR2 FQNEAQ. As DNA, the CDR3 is TGTGCCAGCAGCTTCATTACTGGACTAGCGGGGGAGACAGATACGCAGTATTTT. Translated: CASSFITGLAGETDTQYF.

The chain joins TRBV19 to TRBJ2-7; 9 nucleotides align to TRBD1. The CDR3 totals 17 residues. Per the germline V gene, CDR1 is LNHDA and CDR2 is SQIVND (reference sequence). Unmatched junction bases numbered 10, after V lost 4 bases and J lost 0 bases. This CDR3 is CASSTPGQGQYSYEQYF. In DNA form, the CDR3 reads TGTGCCAGTAGTACCCCGGGACAGGGACAATACTCCTACGAGCAGTACTTC.

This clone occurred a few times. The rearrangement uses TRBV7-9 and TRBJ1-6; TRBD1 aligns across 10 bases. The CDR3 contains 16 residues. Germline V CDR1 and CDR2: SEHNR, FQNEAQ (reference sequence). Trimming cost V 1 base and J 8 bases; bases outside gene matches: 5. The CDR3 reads CASSLGDRGLYSPLHF. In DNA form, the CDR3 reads TGTGCCAGCAGCTTAGGGGACAGGGGATTATATTCACCCCTCCACTTT.

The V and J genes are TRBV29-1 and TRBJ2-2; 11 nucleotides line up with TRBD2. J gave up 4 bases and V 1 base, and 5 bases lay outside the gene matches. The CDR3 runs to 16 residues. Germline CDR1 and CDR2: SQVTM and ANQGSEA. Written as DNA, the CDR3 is TGCAGCGTTGAAGGGCTAGCGGGGGGTTTCACCGGGGAGCTGTTTTTT. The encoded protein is CSVEGLAGGFTGELFF.

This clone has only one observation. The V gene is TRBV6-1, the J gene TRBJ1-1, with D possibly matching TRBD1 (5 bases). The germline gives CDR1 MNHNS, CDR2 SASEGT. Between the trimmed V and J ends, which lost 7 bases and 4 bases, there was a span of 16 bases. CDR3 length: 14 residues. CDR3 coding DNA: TGTGCCAGCACTCGGGGGAGGTGGACCACTGAAGCTTTCTTT. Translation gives CASTRGRWTTEAFF.

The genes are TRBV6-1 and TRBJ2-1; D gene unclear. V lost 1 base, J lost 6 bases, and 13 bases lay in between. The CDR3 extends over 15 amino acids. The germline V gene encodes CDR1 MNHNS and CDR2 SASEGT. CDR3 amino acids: CASSEDTSYLNEQFF. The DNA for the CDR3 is TGTGCCAGCAGTGAAGACACATCCTACCTCAATGAGCAGTTCTTC.

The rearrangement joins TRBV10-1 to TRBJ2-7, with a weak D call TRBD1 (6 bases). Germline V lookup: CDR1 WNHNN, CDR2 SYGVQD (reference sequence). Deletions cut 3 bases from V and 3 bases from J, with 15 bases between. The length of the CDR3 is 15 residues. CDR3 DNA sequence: TGCGCCAGCAGTGACCAGTCCGGGACAAACTACGAGCAGTACTTC. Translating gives CASSDQSGTNYEQYF.

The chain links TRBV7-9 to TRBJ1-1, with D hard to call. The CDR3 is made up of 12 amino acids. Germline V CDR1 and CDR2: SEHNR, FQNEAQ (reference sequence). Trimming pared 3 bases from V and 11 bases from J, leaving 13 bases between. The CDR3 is CASSLDSLAAFF. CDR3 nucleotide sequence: TGTGCCAGCAGCTTGGACTCCTTAGCCGCTTTCTTT.